This TCR beta chain comes out of a study of cytomegalovirus exposure and HLA in healthy donors. Study-wide background: A data release that came early held 80 million to 95 million unique TCRs from HLA-typed donors.

This CDR3 spans 15 amino acids. CDR1 and CDR2 from the germline V gene are MNHNS and SASEGT. Trimming removed 7 bases from V and 5 bases from J, with 21 bases in between. PCR involved 60 Vbeta and 13 Jbeta primers. Only in-frame clones appear in the TCRdb table, and some are missing; sequencing was by immunoSEQ multiplex PCR. Counted here are about 150,000 clones, 70% to 80% occurring once; the ten biggest clones make up 3.5%. With regard to this clone: What it binds is not known.

Overall study findings and caveats: In vitro assays verified that three CMV-associated chains recognized CMV antigens specifically. In a later analysis, V- and J-gene trimming of beta chains associated with a DCLRE1C missense variant, replicated independently. The study flagged some 170 TCR beta chains as cytomegalovirus-associated.

V usage is TRBV6-1 and J usage is TRBJ2-7, with D perhaps matching TRBD2 (5 bases). Sequencing used PBMCs. The source is a human donor in good health. The CDR3 here is CASTDPIVLRDEQYF. CDR3 DNA: TGTGCCAGCACTGACCCTATAGTGCTGCGGGACGAGCAGTACTTC.